This is a list of T cell receptor beta chains from one sample in a study of identical twins. TCRdb recomputed calls from the 5' RACE reads with MiXCR, one row per CDR3 protein. The repertoire consists of approximately 670,000 distinct CDR3 sequences, with roughly 6% occurring once and the leading ten covering around 1.7%. Material for sequencing was naive T cells sorted from blood. Source of these receptors: a young man in good health. CDR3s include the opening cysteine and the closing phenylalanine or tryptophan. Each record gives: V gene, D gene, J gene, clone size, CDR3 DNA, CDR3 protein. D genes are given only for firm matches. Only some rows state a clone size, as once, few, many or a class for expanded clones.

TRBV6-5	TRBD1	TRBJ1-3	many	TGTGCCAGCAGCTTCCTCTCGGGACAGGGCCACTCTGGGAACACCATATATTTT	CASSFLSGQGHSGNTIYF
TRBV20-1	.	TRBJ2-5	many	TGCAGTGCCAGTAGGGAGGAGACCCAGTACTTC	CSASREETQYF
TRBV11-2	TRBD2	TRBJ2-1	many	TGTGCCAGCAGCTTAGACCCCCAGACTAGCGGGAGCTCCTACAATGAGCAGTTCTTC	CASSLDPQTSGSSYNEQFF
TRBV20-1	.	TRBJ2-1	many	TGCAGTGCTAGAGATCCCAGCGGAAGATACAATGAGCAGTTCTTC	CSARDPSGRYNEQFF
TRBV7-2	.	TRBJ1-1	.	TGTGCCAGCAGCTTCGCCGGACCCAGAAACACTGAAGCTTTCTTT	CASSFAGPRNTEAFF
TRBV29-1	.	TRBJ2-1	few	TGCAGCGCGCAACTAGGTACGGGTAGGAATGAGCAGTTCTTC	CSAQLGTGRNEQFF
TRBV27	.	TRBJ1-2	many	TGTGCCAGCAGTTTTAGGGGGAACAGGAGCAACTATGGCTACACCTTC	CASSFRGNRSNYGYTF
TRBV28	.	TRBJ2-7	many	TGTGCCAGCAGGAAGACAGCCAACTACGAGCAGTACTTC	CASRKTANYEQYF
TRBV15	.	TRBJ2-1	many	TGTGCCACCAGCAGAGAGGGAACGGCCAATGAGCAGTTCTTC	CATSREGTANEQFF
TRBV9	.	TRBJ2-3	.	TGTGCCAGCAGCGTGAGGGGGGACCGCTCCCCAGATACGCAGTATTTT	CASSVRGDRSPDTQYF
TRBV3-1	TRBD2	TRBJ2-5	few	TGTGCCAGCAGCCAAGGCGTCCTAGCGGGAGTAGGAGAGACCCAGTACTTC	CASSQGVLAGVGETQYF
TRBV6-1	TRBD1	TRBJ2-6	few	TGTGCCAGCATAGGGGGCAGCTCTGGGGCCAACGTCCTGACTTTC	CASIGGSSGANVLTF
TRBV5-1	TRBD2	TRBJ2-7	many	TGCGCCAGCAGCGGGAAGCGGGACTCCTACGAGCAGTACTTC	CASSGKRDSYEQYF
TRBV5-1	.	TRBJ2-1	.	TGCGCCAGCAGCTTGAGGGGGAAAAGCAATGAGCAGTTCTTC	CASSLRGKSNEQFF
TRBV10-3	.	TRBJ1-2	few	TGTGCCATCAGTGGACAGGCTTATGGCTACACCTTC	CAISGQAYGYTF
TRBV3-1	TRBD2	TRBJ2-3	.	TGTGCCAGCAGCCACGCATCACTAGCGGGAGATGGAGATACGCAGTATTTT	CASSHASLAGDGDTQYF
TRBV6-1	.	TRBJ1-6	many	TGTGCCAGCATCCTCAAGGACTATAATTCACCCCTCCACTTT	CASILKDYNSPLHF
TRBV2	.	TRBJ2-2	.	TGTGCCAGCAGTTCTAGGACTAAGACCACCGGGGAGCTGTTTTTT	CASSSRTKTTGELFF
TRBV5-5	TRBD1	TRBJ2-7	many	TGTGCCAGCAGCTTCCAGACAGGGGGTTTCTACGAGCAGTACTTC	CASSFQTGGFYEQYF
TRBV10-3	.	TRBJ2-1	many	TGTGCCATCGGGATAGGGGGACCCTACAATGAGCAGTTCTTC	CAIGIGGPYNEQFF
TRBV20-1	TRBD2	TRBJ2-7	.	TGCAGTGCTAGAGATGTAGCGGGAGTCTACGAGCAGTACTTC	CSARDVAGVYEQYF
TRBV9	.	TRBJ2-1	many	TGTGCCAGCAGCGAGACTTTGGACCCAAGGTTTAATGAGCAGTTCTTC	CASSETLDPRFNEQFF
TRBV12-3/TRBV12-4	.	TRBJ1-2	many	TGTGCCAGCAGTTCCCAGGGGATCAACTATGGCTACACCTTC	CASSSQGINYGYTF
TRBV20-1	TRBD2	TRBJ2-1	many	TGCAGTGCTAGGGAGCGGGAGGGGATCTACAATGAGCAGTTCTTC	CSAREREGIYNEQFF